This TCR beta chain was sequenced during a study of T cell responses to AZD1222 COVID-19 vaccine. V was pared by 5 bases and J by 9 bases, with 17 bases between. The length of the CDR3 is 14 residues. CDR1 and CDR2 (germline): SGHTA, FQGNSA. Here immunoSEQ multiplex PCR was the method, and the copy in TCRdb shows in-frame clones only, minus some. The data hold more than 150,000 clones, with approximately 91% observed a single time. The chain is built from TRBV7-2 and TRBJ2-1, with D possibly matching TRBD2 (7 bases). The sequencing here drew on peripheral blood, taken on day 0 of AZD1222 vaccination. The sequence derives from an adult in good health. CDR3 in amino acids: CASSLRGGGGEQFF. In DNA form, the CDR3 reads TGTGCCAGCAGCCTCCGAGGGGGAGGGGGTGAGCAGTTCTTC.